This passage covers 7 T cell receptor beta chains from one sample sequenced in a study of T cells in Graves' hyperthyroidism and ophthalmopathy. Amplification targeted TCR beta CDR3 regions from RNA transcripts. Researchers ran a first-round RT-PCR on the TCR CDR3 using the HTBI primer set. MiXCR, applied by TCRdb to the multiplex PCR reads, yields one record per CDR3 protein. The sample records about 420,000 distinct CDR3 sequences, 15% to 17% being singletons. The sample was blood. Receptors were obtained from a woman aged 18 to 35 with Graves' hyperthyroidism.

A word on this clonotype: The junction departs from the called germline gene at one end, perhaps through a read error. In nucleotides, the CDR3 is TGTGCCAGCAGCTTAACTAGCGGACCAATCTACGAGCAGTACTTC. This sequence encodes CASSLTSGPIYEQYF. The chain combines TRBV5-1 with TRBJ2-7; TRBD2 aligns across 8 bases. There are 15 residues in the CDR3. Germline V gene data show CDR1 as SGHRS and CDR2 as YFSETQ.

As regards this clonotype: A read error may be the cause here, since a much bigger clone is one base away. The chain employs TRBV5-1 and TRBJ2-1; tentative D call: TRBD1 (6 bases). V was cut by 0 bases and J by 12 bases, with 19 bases left in between. The germline V gene has CDR1 SGHRS and CDR2 YFSETQ. There are 15 residues in the CDR3. The DNA for the CDR3 is TGCGCCAGCAGCTTGGTTCGGGATTTTGGGGGCGGGCAGTTCTTC. It yields the protein CASSLVRDFGGGQFF.

This clonotype was picked up a small number of times. This rearrangement joins TRBV6-1 to TRBJ2-7, with 8 bases that match TRBD2. From germline, CDR1 is MNHNS and CDR2 SASEGT. V lost 5 bases and J lost 7; bases outside the gene matches: 10. The CDR3 is made up of 14 amino acids. The CDR3 DNA follows: TGTGCCAGCAGTCCCGCGGGGGTAGCGGGGGAGCAGTACTTC. This encodes CASSPAGVAGEQYF.

This clonotype was counted at least ten times. In DNA, the CDR3 is TGTGCCAGCAGTTACTCGCGGCGGGAGGGCAATGAGCAGTTCTTC. Its translation: CASSYSRREGNEQFF. This chain uses TRBV6-5 with TRBJ2-1; TRBD2 agrees at 9 bases. The CDR3 length is 15 residues. Germline V gene sequence: CDR1 MNHEY, CDR2 SVGAGI. V dropped 0 bases and J dropped 6; count of bases not matched to a gene: 3.

This clonotype was picked up one time. A read error is possible here, since a much larger clone lies one base away. This chain joins TRBV13 and TRBJ2-1; 8 positions match TRBD2. The length of the CDR3 is 18 residues. Per germline, CDR1 PRHDT and CDR2 FYEKMQ (reference sequence). The CDR3 here is CASGLETTSETSGNEQFF. The CDR3 DNA follows: TGTGCCAGCGGCTTAGAGACGACTAGCGAAACCTCAGGGAATGAGCAGTTCTTC.

The CDR3 DNA sequence: TGTGCCAGCAGCCAAGAGGGCCGGGACATTCAGTACTTC. The encoded protein is CASSQEGRDIQYF. This chain joins TRBV3-1 and TRBJ2-4; D gene ambiguous. Trimming took 0 bases from V and 8 from J, leaving 8 bases between them. Germline V gene lookup returns CDR1 LGHDT and CDR2 YNNKEL (reference sequence). This CDR3 spans 13 amino acids.

This clonotype was seen at least ten times. J is TRBJ2-7 and V is TRBV5-6; TRBD1 matches 11 bases. CDR1 and CDR2 from the germline V gene are SGHDT and YYEEEE. With 4 bases clipped from V and 6 bases from J, the junction kept 9 bases outside the gene matches. The CDR3 has 15 residues. In DNA, the CDR3 is TGTGCCAGCAGCCTATTTGGGGACAGGGGGTCCGAGCAGTACTTC. Its protein is CASSLFGDRGSEQYF.